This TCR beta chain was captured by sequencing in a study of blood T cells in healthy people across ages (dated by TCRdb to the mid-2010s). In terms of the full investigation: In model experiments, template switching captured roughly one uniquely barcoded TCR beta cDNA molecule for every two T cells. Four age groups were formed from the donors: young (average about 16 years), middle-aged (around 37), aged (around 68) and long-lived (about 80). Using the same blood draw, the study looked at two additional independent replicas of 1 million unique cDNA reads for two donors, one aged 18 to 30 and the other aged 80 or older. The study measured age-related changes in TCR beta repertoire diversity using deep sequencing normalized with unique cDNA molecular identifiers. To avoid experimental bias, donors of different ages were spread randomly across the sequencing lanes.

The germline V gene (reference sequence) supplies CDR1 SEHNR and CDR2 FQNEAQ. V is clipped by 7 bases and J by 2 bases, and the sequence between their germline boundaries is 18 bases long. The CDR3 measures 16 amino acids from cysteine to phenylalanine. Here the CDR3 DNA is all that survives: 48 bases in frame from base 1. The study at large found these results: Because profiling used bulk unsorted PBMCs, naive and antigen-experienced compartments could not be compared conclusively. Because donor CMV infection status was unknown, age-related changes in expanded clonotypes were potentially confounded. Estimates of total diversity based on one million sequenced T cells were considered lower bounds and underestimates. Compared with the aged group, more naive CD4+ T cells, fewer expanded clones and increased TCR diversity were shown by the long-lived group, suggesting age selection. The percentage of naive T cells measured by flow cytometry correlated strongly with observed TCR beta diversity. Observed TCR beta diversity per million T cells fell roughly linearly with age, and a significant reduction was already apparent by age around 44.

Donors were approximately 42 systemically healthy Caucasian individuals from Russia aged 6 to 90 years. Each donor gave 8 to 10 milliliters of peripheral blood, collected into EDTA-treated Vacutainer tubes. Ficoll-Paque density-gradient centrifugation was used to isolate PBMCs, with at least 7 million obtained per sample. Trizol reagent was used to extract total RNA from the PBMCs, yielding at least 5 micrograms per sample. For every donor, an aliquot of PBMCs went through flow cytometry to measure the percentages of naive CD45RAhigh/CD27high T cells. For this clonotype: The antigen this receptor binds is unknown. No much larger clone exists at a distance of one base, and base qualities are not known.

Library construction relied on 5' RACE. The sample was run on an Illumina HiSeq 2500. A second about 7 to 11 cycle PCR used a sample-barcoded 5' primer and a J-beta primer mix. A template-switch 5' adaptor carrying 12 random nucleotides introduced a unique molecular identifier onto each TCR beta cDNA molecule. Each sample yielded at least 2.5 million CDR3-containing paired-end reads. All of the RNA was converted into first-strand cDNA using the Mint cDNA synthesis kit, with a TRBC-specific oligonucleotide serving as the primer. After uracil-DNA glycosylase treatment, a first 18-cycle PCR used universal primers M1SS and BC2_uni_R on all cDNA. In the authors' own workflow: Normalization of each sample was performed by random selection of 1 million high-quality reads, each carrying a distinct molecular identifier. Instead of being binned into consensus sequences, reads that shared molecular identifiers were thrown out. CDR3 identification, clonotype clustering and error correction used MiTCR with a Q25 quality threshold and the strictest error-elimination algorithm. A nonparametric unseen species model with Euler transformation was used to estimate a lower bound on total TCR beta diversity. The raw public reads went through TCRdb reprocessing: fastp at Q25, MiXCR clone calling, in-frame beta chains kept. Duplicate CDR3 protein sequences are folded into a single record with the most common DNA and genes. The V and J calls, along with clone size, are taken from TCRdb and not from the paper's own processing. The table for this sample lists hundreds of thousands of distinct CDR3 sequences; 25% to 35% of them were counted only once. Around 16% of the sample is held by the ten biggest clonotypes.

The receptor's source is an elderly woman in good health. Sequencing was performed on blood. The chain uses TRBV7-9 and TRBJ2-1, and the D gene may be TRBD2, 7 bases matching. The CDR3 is CASTVGSGGPYNEQFF. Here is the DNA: TGTGCCAGCACCGTCGGTTCGGGGGGCCCCTACAATGAGCAGTTCTTC.